This is a list of T cell receptor beta chains from one sample in a study of PD-1 blockade in classical Hodgkin lymphoma. Using immunoSEQ multiplex PCR, the repertoire was profiled, and TCRdb retains in-frame clones only, with some absent. The table lists under 50,000 clones, around two thirds of them singletons. The material sequenced was peripheral blood mononuclear cells (PBMCs), taken before the fourth cycle of nivolumab. These receptors were taken from a human donor with classical Hodgkin lymphoma. Both conserved end residues are part of each CDR3. D genes are given only for firm matches. A row's size may be missing; if present it is once, few, many or a size class.

D gene | J gene | V gene | clone size | CDR3 DNA | CDR3 protein
NA | TRBJ1-2 | TRBV28 | NA | TGTGCCAGCAAGCGGGGAAACCCCAACTATGGCTACACCTTC | CASKRGNPNYGYTF
TRBD1 | TRBJ2-7 | TRBV7-9 | once | TGTGCCAGCAGCTCCGAGACAGGGGGGGATTACGAGCAGTACTTC | CASSSETGGDYEQYF
NA | TRBJ2-6 | TRBV30 | few | TGTGCCTGGAGTGTAAGTGGGTTTGGGGCCAACGTCCTGACTTTC | CAWSVSGFGANVLTF
NA | TRBJ1-4 | TRBV28 | NA | TGTGCCAGCAGTTTCTTGGGAGAAAAACTGTTTTTT | CASSFLGEKLFF
NA | TRBJ1-1 | TRBV5-1 | NA | TGCGCCAGCAGCTTGGGGTCATCGGGGGGCACTGAAGCTTTCTTT | CASSLGSSGGTEAFF
NA | TRBJ1-3 | TRBV6-5 | NA | TGTGCCAGCAGTTACAGCAGGGGCGGAAACACCATATATTTT | CASSYSRGGNTIYF
NA | TRBJ1-1 | TRBV6-6 | NA | TGTGCCAGCTGTGGGGTGGCTGAAGCTTTCTTT | CASCGVAEAFF
TRBD1 | TRBJ1-2 | TRBV7-2 | NA | TGTGCCAGCAGCTTAGGGGTGACAGGGGGCTCTGGCTACACCTTC | CASSLGVTGGSGYTF
TRBD2 | TRBJ2-7 | TRBV7-2 | NA | TGTGCCAGCAGGGAAAGCGGGGGTTCCTACGAGCAGTACTTC | CASRESGGSYEQYF
TRBD1 | TRBJ1-6 | TRBV5-6 | NA | TGTGCCAGCAGCTTGGACAGGGGGCTGGATAATTCACCCCTCCACTTT | CASSLDRGLDNSPLHF
NA | TRBJ1-5 | TRBV6-6 | NA | TGTGCCAGCAGTCCCGGGGGGCACAGGGGCAATCAGCCCCAGCATTTT | CASSPGGHRGNQPQHF
NA | TRBJ2-2 | TRBV7-2 | few | TGTGCCAGCAGCTTAGGAGCCTCAGGCCCCGGGGAGCTGTTTTTT | CASSLGASGPGELFF
NA | TRBJ1-1 | TRBV28 | NA | TGTGCCAGCAGTTTCCGGGGGGCGGATACTGAAGCTTTCTTT | CASSFRGADTEAFF
TRBD1 | TRBJ2-7 | TRBV6-5 | NA | TGTGCCAGCAGTTACTCGGACAGGTACGAGCAGTACTTC | CASSYSDRYEQYF
NA | TRBJ1-2 | TRBV6-5 | NA | TGTGCCAGCACCGGACAGTATGGCTACACCTTC | CASTGQYGYTF
NA | TRBJ1-5 | TRBV6-5 | NA | TGTGCCAGCAGTTACGGCAGGGACAATCAGCCCCAGCATTTT | CASSYGRDNQPQHF
NA | TRBJ1-6 | TRBV7-9 | many | TGTGCCAGCAGCTCGGAGAGATTTAATTCACCCCTCCACTTT | CASSSERFNSPLHF
TRBD2 | TRBJ2-7 | TRBV6-5 | NA | TGTGCCAGCAGAGACAGCGGGAGCTCCTACGAGCAGTACTTC | CASRDSGSSYEQYF
NA | TRBJ2-7 | TRBV6-6 | NA | TGTGCCAGCAGTCGCTACGGACGCCTCTACGAGCAGTACTTC | CASSRYGRLYEQYF
NA | TRBJ1-3 | TRBV4-1 | once | TGCGCCAGCAGCCAAGTAGAAGGAAACACCATATATTTT | CASSQVEGNTIYF
NA | TRBJ2-2 | TRBV5-1 | NA | TGCGCCAGCAGCTTGGTGGCAGGGGCGGACGGGGAGCTGTTTTTT | CASSLVAGADGELFF
NA | TRBJ2-2 | TRBV19 | NA | TGTGCCAGTACCCCGGTGGGGGGATTCGTCACCGGGGAGCTGTTTTTT | CASTPVGGFVTGELFF
TRBD1 | TRBJ2-5 | TRBV6-5 | NA | TGTGCCAGCAGTCACCGGGACAGGGGGCGGCAGACCCAGTACTTC | CASSHRDRGRQTQYF
NA | TRBJ1-3 | TRBV7-8 | NA | TGTGCCAGCAGACGGGGCCCGGATTACACCATATATTTT | CASRRGPDYTIYF
NA | TRBJ1-2 | TRBV7-8 | many | TGTGCCAGCAGCTTAGAGCCAGCTACTAGGAACTATGGCTACACCTTC | CASSLEPATRNYGYTF
TRBD1 | TRBJ1-2 | TRBV5-1 | NA | TGCGCCAGCAGCAAAGGACAGGGCCAGGGCTACACCTTC | CASSKGQGQGYTF
NA | TRBJ1-5 | TRBV7-2 | once | TGTGCCAGCAGCTTAAGGGGGGGTGGCAATCAGCCCCAGCATTTT | CASSLRGGGNQPQHF
TRBD1 | TRBJ1-2 | TRBV30 | NA | TGTGCCTGGAGCCTTGAGGGGGCGGGTGGCTACACCTTC | CAWSLEGAGGYTF
TRBD1 | TRBJ2-7 | TRBV27 | NA | TGTGCCAGCAGTTTACTGGGACAGGGGCTCTACGAGCAGTACTTC | CASSLLGQGLYEQYF
NA | TRBJ1-1 | TRBV10-3 | many | TGTGCCACCAAACTGGGGATGAACACTGAAGCTTTCTTT | CATKLGMNTEAFF
NA | TRBJ2-1 | TRBV6-4 | NA | TGTGCCAGCAGGGCGCCTTCTAGCAATGAGCAGTTCTTC | CASRAPSSNEQFF